These 3 T cell receptor beta chains came from one sample sequenced in a study of healthy donors' naive CD4 and CD8 T cells (dated by TCRdb to 2015 to 2017). Sequencing took place on a 454 GS FLX Titanium. TCR libraries were built from about 0.45 ug of total RNA with a previously published linear amplification protocol. TCRdb trimmed public reads at Q25 via fastp, called clones via MiXCR and kept in-frame beta chains. CDR3 protein sequences are deduplicated, and each keeps its most common genes and DNA. The sample includes roughly 200,000 distinct CDR3 sequences, with 65% to 80% observed a single time. Clones ranked in the top ten supply 2% to 2.5% of the sample. The sequencing input was naive CD4+ and CD8+ T cells sorted from blood, pooled from several donors. The cell subset or site label here, explained by the study, means: FACS-sorted naive CD4+ (CD45RO-CD45RA+) and naive CD8+ (CD45RA+CD27bright) T cells. The receptors here all came from a pool of human donors in good health; the sample pools cells from several healthy donors.

CDR3 loop: CASRDSGFF. The CDR3 coding sequence is TGTGCCAGCAGGGACAGTGGTTTCTTT. The chain is built from TRBV2 and TRBJ1-1, with D perhaps matching TRBD1 (6 bases). CDR1 is SNHLY and CDR2 is FYNNEI in the germline V gene. Trimming left V 6 bases short and J 13 bases short, with 9 bases between. This CDR3 region has 9 residues. The full variable domain, its missing parts supplied by reference TRBV2 and TRBJ1-1, is EPEVTQTPSHQVTQMGQEVILRCVPISNHLYFYWYRQILGQKVEFLVSFYNNEISEKSEIFDDQFSVERPDGSNFTLKIRSTKLEDSAMYFCASRDSGFFGQGTRLTVV.

This chain connects TRBV10-3 to TRBJ2-5; weak D call: TRBD1 (6 bases). The CDR3 has 13 amino acids. V shed 3 bases and J shed 7 bases, with 12 bases lying between them. Germline V lookup: CDR1 ENHRY, CDR2 SYGVKD. The CDR3 protein is CAISDAGDGTQYF. CDR3 nucleotides: TGTGCCATCAGTGATGCAGGGGACGGGACCCAGTACTTC.

The genes are TRBV29-1 and TRBJ2-1; maybe TRBD2 (6 bases). V was shortened by 7 bases and J by 0 bases, with 16 bases between the two germline ends. The CDR3 covers 15 residues. Germline CDR1 SQVTM, CDR2 ANQGSEA. Written as DNA, the CDR3 is TGCAGCGGGTTTAGCGGAACTAGCTCCTACAATGAGCAGTTCTTC. The encoded protein is CSGFSGTSSYNEQFF.